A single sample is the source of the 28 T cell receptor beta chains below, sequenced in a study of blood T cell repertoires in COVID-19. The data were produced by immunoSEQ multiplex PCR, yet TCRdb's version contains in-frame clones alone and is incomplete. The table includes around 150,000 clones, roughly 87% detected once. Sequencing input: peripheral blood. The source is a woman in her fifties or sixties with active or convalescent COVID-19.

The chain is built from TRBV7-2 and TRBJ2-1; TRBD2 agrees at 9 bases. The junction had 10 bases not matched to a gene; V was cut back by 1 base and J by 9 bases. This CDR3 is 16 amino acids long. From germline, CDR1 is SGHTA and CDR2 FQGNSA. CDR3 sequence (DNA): TGTGCCAGCAGCTTAGATCGGGCGGGGGGGCCCGGTGAGCAGTTCTTC. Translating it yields CASSLDRAGGPGEQFF.

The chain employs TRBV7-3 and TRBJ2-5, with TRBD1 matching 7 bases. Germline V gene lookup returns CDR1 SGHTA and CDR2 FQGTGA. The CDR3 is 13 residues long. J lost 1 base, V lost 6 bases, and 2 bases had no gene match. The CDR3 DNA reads TGTGCCAGCAGTCGGACAGGCCAAGAGACCCAGTACTTC. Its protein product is CASSRTGQETQYF.

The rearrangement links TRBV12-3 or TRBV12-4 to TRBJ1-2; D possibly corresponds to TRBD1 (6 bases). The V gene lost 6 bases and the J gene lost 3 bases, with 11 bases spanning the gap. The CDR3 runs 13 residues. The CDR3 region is CASSPGQYYGYTF. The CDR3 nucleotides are TGTGCCAGCAGCCCCGGACAGTACTATGGCTACACCTTC.

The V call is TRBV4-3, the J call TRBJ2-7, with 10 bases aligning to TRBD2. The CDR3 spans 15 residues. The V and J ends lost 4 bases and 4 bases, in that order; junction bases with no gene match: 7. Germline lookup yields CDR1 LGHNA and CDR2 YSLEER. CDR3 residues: CASSPELAGQYEQYF. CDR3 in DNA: TGCGCCAGCAGCCCTGAACTAGCGGGGCAGTACGAGCAGTACTTC.

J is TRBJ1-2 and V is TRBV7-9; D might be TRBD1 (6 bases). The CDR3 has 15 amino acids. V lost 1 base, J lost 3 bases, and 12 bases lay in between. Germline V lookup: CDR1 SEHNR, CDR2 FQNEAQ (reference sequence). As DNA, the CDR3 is TGTGCCAGCAGCTTAGATCGTCAGGGGCACTATGGCTACACCTTC. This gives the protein CASSLDRQGHYGYTF.

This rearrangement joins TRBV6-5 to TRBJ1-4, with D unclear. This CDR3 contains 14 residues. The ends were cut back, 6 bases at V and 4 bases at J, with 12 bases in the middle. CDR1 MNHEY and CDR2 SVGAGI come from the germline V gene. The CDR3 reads CASRRAVVNEKLFF. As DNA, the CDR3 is TGTGCCAGCAGGAGGGCGGTAGTTAATGAAAAACTGTTTTTT.

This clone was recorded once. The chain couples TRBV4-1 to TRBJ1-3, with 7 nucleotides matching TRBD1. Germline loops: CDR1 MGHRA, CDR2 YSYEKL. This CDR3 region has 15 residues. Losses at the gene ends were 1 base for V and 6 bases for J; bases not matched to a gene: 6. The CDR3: CASSQGYTGVNTIYF. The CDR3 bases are TGCGCCAGCAGCCAAGGGTATACAGGGGTAAACACCATATATTTT.

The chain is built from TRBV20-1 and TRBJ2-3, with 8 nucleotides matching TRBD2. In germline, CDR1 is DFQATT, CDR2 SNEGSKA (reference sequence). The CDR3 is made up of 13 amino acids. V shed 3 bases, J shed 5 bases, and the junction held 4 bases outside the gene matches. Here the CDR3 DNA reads TGCAGTGCTAGTGTAGCGGGGTTAGATACGCAGTATTTT. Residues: CSASVAGLDTQYF.

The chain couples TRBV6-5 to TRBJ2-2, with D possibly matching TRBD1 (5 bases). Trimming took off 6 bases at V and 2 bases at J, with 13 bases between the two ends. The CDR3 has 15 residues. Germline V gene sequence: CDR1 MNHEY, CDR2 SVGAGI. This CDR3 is CASSGRTGNTGELFF. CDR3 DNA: TGTGCCAGCAGCGGAAGAACAGGAAACACCGGGGAGCTGTTTTTT.

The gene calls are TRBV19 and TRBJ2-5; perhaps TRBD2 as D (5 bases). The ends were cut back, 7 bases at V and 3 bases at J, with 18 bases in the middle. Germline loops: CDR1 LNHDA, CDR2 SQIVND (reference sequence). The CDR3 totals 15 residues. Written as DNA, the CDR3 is TGTGCCAGTACCCACCATGGAGGCCAGAAAGAGACCCAGTACTTC. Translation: CASTHHGGQKETQYF.

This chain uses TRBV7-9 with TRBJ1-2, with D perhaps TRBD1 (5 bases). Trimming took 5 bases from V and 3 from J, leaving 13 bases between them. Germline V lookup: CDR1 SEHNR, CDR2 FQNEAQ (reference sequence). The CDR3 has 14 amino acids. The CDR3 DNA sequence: TGTGCCAGCAGCCCTATGGGGGGAGACTATGGCTACACCTTC. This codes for CASSPMGGDYGYTF.

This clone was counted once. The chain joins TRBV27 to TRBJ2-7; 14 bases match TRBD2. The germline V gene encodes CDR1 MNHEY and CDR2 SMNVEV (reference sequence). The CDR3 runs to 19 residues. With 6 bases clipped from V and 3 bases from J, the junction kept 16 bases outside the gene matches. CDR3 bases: TGTGCCAGCAGCCCACTTCGGGGACTAGCGGGGGAAACCCACTACGAGCAGTACTTC. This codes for CASSPLRGLAGETHYEQYF.

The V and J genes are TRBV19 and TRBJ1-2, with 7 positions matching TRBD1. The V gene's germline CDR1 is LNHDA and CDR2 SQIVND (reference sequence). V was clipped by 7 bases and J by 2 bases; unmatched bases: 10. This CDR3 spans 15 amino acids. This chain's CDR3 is CASTRQRTGNYGYTF. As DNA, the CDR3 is TGTGCCAGTACCCGACAGAGGACAGGAAACTATGGCTACACCTTC.

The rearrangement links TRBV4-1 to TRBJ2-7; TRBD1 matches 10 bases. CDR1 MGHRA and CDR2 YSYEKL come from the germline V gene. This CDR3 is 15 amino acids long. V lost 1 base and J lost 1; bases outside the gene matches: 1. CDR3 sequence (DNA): TGCGCCAGCAGCCAAGGACAGGGGGCATCCTACGAGCAGTACTTC. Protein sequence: CASSQGQGASYEQYF.

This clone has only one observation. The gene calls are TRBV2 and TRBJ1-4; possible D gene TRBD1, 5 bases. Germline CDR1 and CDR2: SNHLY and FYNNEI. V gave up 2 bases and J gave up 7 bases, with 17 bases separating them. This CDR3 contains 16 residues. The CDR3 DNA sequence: TGTGCCAGCAGTGAACTCTTAGGCAGGGATCTTGAAAAACTGTTTTTT. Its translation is CASSELLGRDLEKLFF.

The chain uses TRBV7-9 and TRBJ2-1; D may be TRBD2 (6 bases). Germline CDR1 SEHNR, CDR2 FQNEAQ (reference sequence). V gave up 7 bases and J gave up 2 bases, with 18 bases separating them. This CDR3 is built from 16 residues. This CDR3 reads CASIPPRVAAYNEQFF. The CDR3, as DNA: TGTGCCAGCATCCCCCCTCGGGTAGCGGCCTACAATGAGCAGTTCTTC.

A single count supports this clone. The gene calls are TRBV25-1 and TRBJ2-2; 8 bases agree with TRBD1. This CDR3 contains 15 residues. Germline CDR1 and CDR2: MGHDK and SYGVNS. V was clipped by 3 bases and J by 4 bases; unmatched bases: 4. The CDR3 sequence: CASSEGQGATGELFF. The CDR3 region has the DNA TGTGCCAGCAGTGAGGGGCAGGGGGCCACCGGGGAGCTGTTTTTT.

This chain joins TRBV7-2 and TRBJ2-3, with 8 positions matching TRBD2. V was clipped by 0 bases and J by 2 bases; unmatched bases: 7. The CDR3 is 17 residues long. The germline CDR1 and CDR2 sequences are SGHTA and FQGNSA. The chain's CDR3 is CASSLAGGGPYTDTQYF. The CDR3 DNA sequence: TGTGCCAGCAGCTTAGCGGGCGGGGGGCCCTACACAGATACGCAGTATTTT.

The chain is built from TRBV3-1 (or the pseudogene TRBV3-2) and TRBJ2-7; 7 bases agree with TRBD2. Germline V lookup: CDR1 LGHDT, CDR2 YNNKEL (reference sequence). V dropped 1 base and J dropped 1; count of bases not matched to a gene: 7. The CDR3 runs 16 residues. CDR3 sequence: CASSQAGASGSYEQYF. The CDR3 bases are TGTGCCAGCAGCCAAGCGGGTGCTAGCGGATCCTACGAGCAGTACTTC.

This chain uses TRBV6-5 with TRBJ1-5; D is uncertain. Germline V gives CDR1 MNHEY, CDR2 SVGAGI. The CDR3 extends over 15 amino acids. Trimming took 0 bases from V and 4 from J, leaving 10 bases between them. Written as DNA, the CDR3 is TGTGCCAGCAGTTACTCTTGGTCAGTAAATCAGCCCCAGCATTTT. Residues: CASSYSWSVNQPQHF.

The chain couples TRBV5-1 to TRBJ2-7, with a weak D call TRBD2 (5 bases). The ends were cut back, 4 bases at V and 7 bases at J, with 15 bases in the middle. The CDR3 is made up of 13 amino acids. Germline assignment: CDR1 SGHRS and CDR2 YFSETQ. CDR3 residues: CASSPTLRGEQYF. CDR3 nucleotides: TGCGCCAGCAGCCCCACCCTGCGAGGGGAGCAGTACTTC.

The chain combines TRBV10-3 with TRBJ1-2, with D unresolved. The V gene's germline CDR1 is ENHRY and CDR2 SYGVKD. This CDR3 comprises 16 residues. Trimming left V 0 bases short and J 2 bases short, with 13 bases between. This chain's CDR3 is CAISESLARENYGYTF. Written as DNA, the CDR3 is TGTGCCATCAGTGAGTCGTTAGCCCGGGAGAACTATGGCTACACCTTC.

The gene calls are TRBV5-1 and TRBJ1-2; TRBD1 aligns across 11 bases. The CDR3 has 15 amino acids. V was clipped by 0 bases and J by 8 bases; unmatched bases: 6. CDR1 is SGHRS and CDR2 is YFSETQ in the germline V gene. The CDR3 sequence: CASSLDGQGALGYTF. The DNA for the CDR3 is TGCGCCAGCAGCTTGGATGGACAGGGGGCGCTGGGCTACACCTTC.

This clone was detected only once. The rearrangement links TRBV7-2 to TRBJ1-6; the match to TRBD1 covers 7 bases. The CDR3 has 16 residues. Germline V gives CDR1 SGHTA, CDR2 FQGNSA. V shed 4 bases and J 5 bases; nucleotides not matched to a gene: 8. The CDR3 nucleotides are TGTGCCAGCAGCTCCACAGGGGTCGAAAATAATTCACCCCTCCACTTT. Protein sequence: CASSSTGVENNSPLHF. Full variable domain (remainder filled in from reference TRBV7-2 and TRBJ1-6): GAGVSQSPSNKVTEKGKDVELRCDPISGHTALYWYRQSLGQGLEFLIYFQGNSAPDKSGLPSDRFSAERTGGSVSTLTIQRTQQEDSAVYLCASSSTGVENNSPLHFGNGTRLTVT.

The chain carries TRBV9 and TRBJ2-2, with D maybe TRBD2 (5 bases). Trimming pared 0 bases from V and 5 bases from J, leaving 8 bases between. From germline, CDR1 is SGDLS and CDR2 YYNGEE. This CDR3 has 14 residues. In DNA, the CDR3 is TGTGCCAGCAGCGTAGAAGGGAGAACCGGGGAGCTGTTTTTT. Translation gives CASSVEGRTGELFF. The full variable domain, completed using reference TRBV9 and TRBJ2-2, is DSGVTQTPKHLITATGQRVTLRCSPRSGDLSVYWYQQSLDQGLQFLIQYYNGEERAKGNILERFSAQQFPDLHSELNLSSLELGDSALYFCASSVEGRTGELFFGEGSRLTVL.

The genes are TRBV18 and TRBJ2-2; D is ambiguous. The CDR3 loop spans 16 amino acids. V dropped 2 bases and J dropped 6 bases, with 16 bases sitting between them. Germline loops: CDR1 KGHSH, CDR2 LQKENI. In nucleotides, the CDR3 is TGTGCCAGCTCACCAGGTCCGATGACTGGTTCCGGGGAGCTGTTTTTT. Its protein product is CASSPGPMTGSGELFF.

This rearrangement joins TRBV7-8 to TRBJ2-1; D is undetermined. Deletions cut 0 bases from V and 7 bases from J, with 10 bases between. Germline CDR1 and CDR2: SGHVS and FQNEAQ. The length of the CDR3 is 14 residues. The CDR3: CASSLALSGNEQFF. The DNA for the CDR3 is TGTGCCAGCAGCTTAGCCCTGTCGGGTAATGAGCAGTTCTTC.

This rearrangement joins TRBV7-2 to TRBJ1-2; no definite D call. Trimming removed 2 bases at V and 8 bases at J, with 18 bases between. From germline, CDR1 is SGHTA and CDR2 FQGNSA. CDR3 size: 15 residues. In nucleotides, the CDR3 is TGTGCCAGCAGCTTACCCCTACCGGGTCCCGAAGGCTACACCTTC. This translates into CASSLPLPGPEGYTF.